This T cell receptor (beta chain) was observed in a study of T cell repertoires in cytomegalovirus infection. TCRdb re-derived calls from the reads in MiXCR, one entry per CDR3 protein. The repertoire consists of 50,000 to 65,000 distinct CDR3 sequences, with around 20% occurring once and the leading ten covering 60% to 65%. This clonotype was found a few times. Its antigen is currently unknown. Sequenced material: CD8+ T cells from cultured PBMCs, taken from culture after CMV antigen stimulation. The origin of this receptor is a human donor in good health (CMV status not recorded). Some clones in this sample may be carry-over from other donors' samples.

The CDR3 is CASSYPAVSDGYTF. The CDR3 nucleotides read TGTGCCAGCAGCTACCCGGCCGTTAGCGATGGCTACACCTTC. The V and J genes are TRBV7-9 and TRBJ1-2, with D unresolved. The germline CDR1 and CDR2 sequences are SEHNR and FQNEAQ (reference sequence). This CDR3 comprises 14 residues. Trimming shortened V by 4 bases and J by 6 bases, and 15 bases separated the two germline ends.